Each of the 8 T cell receptor beta chains below was sequenced from the same sample in a study of blood T cell repertoires in COVID-19. Measured with immunoSEQ multiplex PCR; TCRdb has only the in-frame clones, and not every one. The table lists around 30,000 clones, around nine tenths of them singletons. Sequencing was done on a sample of peripheral blood. The source of these receptors is a human donor with active COVID-19. The donor label of this sample is uncertain.

This clone was counted between two and nine times. The chain has TRBV5-6 and TRBJ2-6; D call uncertain. Per germline, CDR1 SGHDT and CDR2 YYEEEE. This CDR3 region has 15 residues. Trimming removed 2 bases from V and 2 bases from J, with 8 bases in between. Written as DNA, the CDR3 is TGTGCCAGCAGCTTAGAGGCTCCTGGGGCCAACGTCCTGACTTTC. Protein sequence: CASSLEAPGANVLTF.

This clone came up once. This rearrangement joins TRBV29-1 to TRBJ1-1; 7 bases fit TRBD1. There are 14 residues in the CDR3. Trimming removed 6 bases from V and 4 bases from J; junction bases left unmatched: 11. The germline V gene has CDR1 SQVTM and CDR2 ANQGSEA. CDR3 loop: CSVYRDRKATEAFF. The CDR3 nucleotides read TGCAGCGTCTACCGGGACAGAAAGGCCACTGAAGCTTTCTTT.

The gene calls are TRBV5-5 and TRBJ2-7, with TRBD2 identical over 10 bases. The germline gives CDR1 SGHKS, CDR2 YYEKEE (reference sequence). The trim removed 1 base at V and 2 bases at J, leaving 3 bases unmatched. This CDR3 contains 15 residues. The CDR3 nucleotides are TGTGCCAGCAGCTTGCTACTAGCGGGGCCCTACGAGCAGTACTTC. It yields the protein CASSLLLAGPYEQYF.

The sample holds a few counts of this clone. The J gene is TRBJ1-4, the V gene TRBV9; D is unclear. Trimming cost V 2 bases and J 6 bases, with 14 bases left between them. The germline gives CDR1 SGDLS, CDR2 YYNGEE. CDR3 length: 15 amino acids. CDR3 in amino acids: CASSVVGRPDEKLFF. CDR3 DNA: TGTGCCAGCAGCGTCGTGGGCAGGCCTGATGAAAAACTGTTTTTT.

The rearrangement links TRBV6-2 or TRBV6-3 to TRBJ2-1, with TRBD2 matching over 10 bases. Germline V gives CDR1 MNHEY, CDR2 SVGEGT. The CDR3 contains 16 residues. V was pared by 5 bases and J by 3 bases, with 7 bases of the junction left unmatched. The CDR3 loop is CASSHQSGGVYNEQFF. DNA for the CDR3: TGTGCCAGCAGTCACCAAAGCGGGGGGGTCTACAATGAGCAGTTCTTC.

V usage is TRBV19 and J usage is TRBJ2-2, with D possibly TRBD1 on 6 matching bases. The V gene lost 5 bases and the J gene lost 2 bases, with 12 bases spanning the gap. In germline, CDR1 is LNHDA, CDR2 SQIVND (reference sequence). The CDR3 runs 15 residues. Written as DNA, the CDR3 is TGTGCCAGTAGTGCCGGGACACCTAACACCGGGGAGCTGTTTTTT. Encoded protein: CASSAGTPNTGELFF.

The chain's CDR3 is CASSLVSLNYGYTF. The CDR3 bases are TGTGCCAGCAGCTTAGTATCACTAAACTATGGCTACACCTTC. V and J are TRBV7-9 and TRBJ1-2, with D uncertain. Germline lookup yields CDR1 SEHNR and CDR2 FQNEAQ (reference sequence). The CDR3 covers 14 residues. V lost 1 base to trimming and J lost 2 bases, with 8 bases between them.

CDR3 residues: CASSLASGAGANVLTF. CDR3 sequence (DNA): TGTGCCAGCAGCTTAGCCTCGGGGGCTGGGGCCAACGTCCTGACTTTC. The chain links TRBV11-3 to TRBJ2-6, with D perhaps matching TRBD2 (6 bases). Germline CDR1 is SGHNT and CDR2 is YENEEA. With 1 base removed from V and 2 bases from J, the gap between germline ends came to 9 bases. The length of the CDR3 is 16 residues.